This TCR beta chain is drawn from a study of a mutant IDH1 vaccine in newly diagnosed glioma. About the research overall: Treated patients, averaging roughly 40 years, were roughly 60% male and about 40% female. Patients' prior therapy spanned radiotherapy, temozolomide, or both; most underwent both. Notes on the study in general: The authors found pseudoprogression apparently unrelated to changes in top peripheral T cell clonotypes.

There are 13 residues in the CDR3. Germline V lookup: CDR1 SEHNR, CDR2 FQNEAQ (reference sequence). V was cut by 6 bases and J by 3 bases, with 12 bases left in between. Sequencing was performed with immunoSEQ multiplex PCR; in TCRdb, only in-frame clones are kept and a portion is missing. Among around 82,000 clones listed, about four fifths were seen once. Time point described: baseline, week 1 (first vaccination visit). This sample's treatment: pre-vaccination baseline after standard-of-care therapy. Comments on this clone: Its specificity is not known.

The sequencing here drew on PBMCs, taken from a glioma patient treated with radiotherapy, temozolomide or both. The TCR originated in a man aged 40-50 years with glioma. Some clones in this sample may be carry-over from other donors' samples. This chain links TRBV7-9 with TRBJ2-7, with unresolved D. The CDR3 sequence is CASSPPVGYEQYF. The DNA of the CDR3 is TGTGCCAGCAGTCCGCCGGTGGGCTACGAGCAGTACTTC.